This T cell receptor (beta chain) was found in a study of identical twins. TCRdb itself ran the 5' RACE reads through MiXCR, one entry per CDR3 protein. The data show over 250,000 distinct CDR3 sequences, over 8.5% seen once. The table lists this clonotype with many counts. Trimming cost V 3 bases and J 4 bases, with 17 bases left between them. Germline assignment: CDR1 SGHRS and CDR2 YFSETQ. The CDR3 runs to 17 residues. Healthy Caucasian donors formed the entire cohort. The same specimen was also included in a second study, on yellow fever vaccine responses in identical twins. In that study: Twins' vaccine T cell response reportedly seemed partly convergent, partly personalized.

The sequencing sample was made of CD8+ T cells sorted from blood. The J gene is TRBJ2-6, the V gene TRBV5-1; D possibly corresponds to TRBD1 (5 bases). The source is a woman in her late teens or twenties in good health. CDR3 DNA sequence: TGCGCCAGCAGCTCGCCACCCTCAGGGTTAGGGGCCAACGTCCTGACTTTC. Translating it yields CASSSPPSGLGANVLTF.